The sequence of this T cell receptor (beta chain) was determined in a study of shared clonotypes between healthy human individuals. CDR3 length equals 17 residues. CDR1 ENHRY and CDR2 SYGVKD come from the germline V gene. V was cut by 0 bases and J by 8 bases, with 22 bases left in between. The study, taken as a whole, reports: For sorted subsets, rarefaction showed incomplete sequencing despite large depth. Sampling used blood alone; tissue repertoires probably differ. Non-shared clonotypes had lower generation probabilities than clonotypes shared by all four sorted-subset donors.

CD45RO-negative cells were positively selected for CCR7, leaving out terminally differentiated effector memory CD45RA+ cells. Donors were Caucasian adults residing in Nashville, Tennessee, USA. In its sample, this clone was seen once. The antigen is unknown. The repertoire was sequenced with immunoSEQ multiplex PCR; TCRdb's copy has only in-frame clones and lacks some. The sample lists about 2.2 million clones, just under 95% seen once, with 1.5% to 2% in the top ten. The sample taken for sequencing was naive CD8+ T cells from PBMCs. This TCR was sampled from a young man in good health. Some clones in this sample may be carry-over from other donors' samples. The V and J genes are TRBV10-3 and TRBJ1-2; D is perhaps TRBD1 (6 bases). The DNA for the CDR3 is TGTGCCATCAGTGAGTCGACACGACAGGAAGGACTTTGGGGCTACACCTTC. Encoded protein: CAISESTRQEGLWGYTF.